The clone carrying this TCR beta chain showed up just once. The source of the sample is a study of blood T cell repertoires in COVID-19. Study-wide context: Acute and convalescent COVID-19 specimens originated in the United States, Italy and Spain. Sample material is recorded as cDNA or gDNA derived from T cells, B-cell-depleted T cells, or PBMCs.

As handled by the study authors: Scientists estimated how many nucleated cells there were by amplifying reference gene primers. TCRdb's table, derived via immunoSEQ multiplex PCR, lists solely in-frame clones and lacks some. V and J calls and clone size come straight from that table; D and trimming were deduced from the DNA. The sample lists about 24,000 clones, roughly 94% occurring once. V was pared by 6 bases and J by 1 base, with 16 bases between. Germline CDR1 is KGHSH and CDR2 is LQKENI. CDR3 size: 15 residues. The sequenced sample consisted of peripheral blood. This chain joins TRBV18 and TRBJ2-7; D is undetermined. This clonotype was obtained from a man in his 70s with active COVID-19. Here the CDR3 DNA reads TGTGCCAGCTCCCCGTTCCTTGGGCCTTCCTACGAGCAGTACTTC. Encoded protein: CASSPFLGPSYEQYF.